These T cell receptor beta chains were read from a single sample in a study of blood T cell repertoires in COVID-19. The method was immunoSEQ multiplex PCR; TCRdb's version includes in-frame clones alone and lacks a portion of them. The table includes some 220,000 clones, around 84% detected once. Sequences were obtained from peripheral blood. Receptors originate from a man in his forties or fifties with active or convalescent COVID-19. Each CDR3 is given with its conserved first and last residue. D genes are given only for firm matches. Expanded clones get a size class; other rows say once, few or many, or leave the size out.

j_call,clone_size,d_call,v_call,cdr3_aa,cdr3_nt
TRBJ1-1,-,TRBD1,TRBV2,CASSGDDRVFMNTEAFF,TGTGCCAGCAGTGGGGATGACAGGGTCTTTATGAACACTGAAGCTTTCTTT
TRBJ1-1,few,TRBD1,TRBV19,CASSQRGQGGQAFF,TGTGCCAGTAGCCAAAGGGGGCAGGGCGGTCAAGCTTTCTTT
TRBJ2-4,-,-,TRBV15,CATSRVGGYIQYF,TGTGCCACCAGCAGAGTGGGGGGTTACATTCAGTACTTC
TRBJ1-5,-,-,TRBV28,CASSWIRDQPQHF,TGTGCCAGCAGTTGGATCCGGGATCAGCCCCAGCATTTT
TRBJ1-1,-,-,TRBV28,CASSWGQEAFF,TGTGCCAGCAGTTGGGGACAAGAAGCTTTCTTT
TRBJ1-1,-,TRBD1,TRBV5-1,CASSWQQGANTEAFF,TGCGCCAGCAGCTGGCAACAGGGGGCGAACACTGAAGCTTTCTTT
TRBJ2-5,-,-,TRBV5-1,CASSLVYGLETQYF,TGCGCCAGCAGCTTGGTTTATGGCCTAGAGACCCAGTACTTC
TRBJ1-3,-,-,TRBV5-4,CASSYTGGNTIYF,TGTGCCAGCAGTTACACAGGAGGGAACACCATATATTTT
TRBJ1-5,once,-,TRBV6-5,CASSPRRGQPQHF,TGTGCCAGCAGTCCTAGGCGGGGTCAGCCCCAGCATTTT
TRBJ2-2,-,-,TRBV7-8,CASSLVRRRVNTGELFF,TGTGCCAGCAGCTTAGTCCGTAGGCGGGTGAACACCGGGGAGCTGTTTTTT
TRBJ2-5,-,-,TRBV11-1,CASSLGPGREETQYF,TGTGCCAGCAGCTTAGGTCCGGGAAGGGAAGAGACCCAGTACTTC
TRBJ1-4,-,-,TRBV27,CASSLRQGGEKLFF,TGTGCCAGCAGTTTACGTCAGGGAGGCGAAAAACTGTTTTTT
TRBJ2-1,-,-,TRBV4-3,CASSLGEVSYNEQFF,TGCGCCAGCAGCCTCGGAGAGGTCTCCTACAATGAGCAGTTCTTC
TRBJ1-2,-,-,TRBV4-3,CASSQVPRLTATNYGYTF,TGCGCCAGCAGCCAAGTCCCGCGACTGACAGCTACTAACTATGGCTACACCTTC